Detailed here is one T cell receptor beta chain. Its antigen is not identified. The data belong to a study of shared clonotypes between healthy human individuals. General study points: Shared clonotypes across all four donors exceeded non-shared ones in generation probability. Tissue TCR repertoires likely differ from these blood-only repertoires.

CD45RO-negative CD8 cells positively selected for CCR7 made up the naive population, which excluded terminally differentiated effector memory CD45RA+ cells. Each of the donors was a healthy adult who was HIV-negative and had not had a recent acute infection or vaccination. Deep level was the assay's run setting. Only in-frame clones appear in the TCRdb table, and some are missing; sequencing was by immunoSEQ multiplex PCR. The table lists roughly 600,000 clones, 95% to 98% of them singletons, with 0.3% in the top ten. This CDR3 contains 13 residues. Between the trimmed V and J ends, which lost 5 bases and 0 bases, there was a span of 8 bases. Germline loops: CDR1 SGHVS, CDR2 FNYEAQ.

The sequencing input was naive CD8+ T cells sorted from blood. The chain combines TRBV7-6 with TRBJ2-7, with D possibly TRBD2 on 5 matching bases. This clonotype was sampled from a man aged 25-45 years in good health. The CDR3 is CASSPDYSYEQYF. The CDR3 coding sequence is TGTGCCAGCAGCCCAGACTACTCCTACGAGCAGTACTTC. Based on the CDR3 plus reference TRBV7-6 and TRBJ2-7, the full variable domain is GAGVSQSPRYKVTKRGQDVALRCDPISGHVSLYWYRQALGQGPEFLTYFNYEAQQDKSGLPNDRFSAERPEGSISTLTIQRTEQRDSAMYRCASSPDYSYEQYFGPGTRLTVT.